This T cell receptor (beta chain) appears in the sequencing data of a study of Graves' ophthalmopathy and Graves' hyperthyroidism. Whole-study context: Peripheral blood sampling occurred at initial diagnosis, before any treatment. Study-level findings and limits: Ophthalmopathy could be told apart from stable hyperthyroidism by a 13-signature model (87.88% sensitivity, about 80% specificity). Prediction of ophthalmopathy progression reached around 71% sensitivity and under 80% specificity. Detected in blood as well were most expanded thyroid clonotypes with frequency above 0.001.

This clonotype was seen many times. The target antigen is unknown. Germline-derived CDR1 and CDR2 are MNHEY and SVGAGI. J gave up 2 bases and V 7 bases, and 11 bases lay outside the gene matches. There are 16 residues in the CDR3. TCR beta CDR3 regions were amplified from RNA transcripts. Second-round multiplex PCR followed a first-round RT-PCR using HTBI primers. TCRdb independently ran MiXCR on the multiplex PCR reads; one entry per CDR3 protein. The repertoire holds 150,000 to 200,000 distinct CDR3 sequences, with approximately 40% as singletons. The chain couples TRBV6-5 to TRBJ2-5; 9 positions match TRBD1. The clonotype originates from a man under 40 with Graves' ophthalmopathy. The sequencing input was peripheral blood. The CDR3 nucleotides read TGTGCCAGCACCCGTTCCGGGACAGGGAGTCAAGAGACCCAGTACTTC. Protein sequence: CASTRSGTGSQETQYF.